This TCR beta chain was captured by sequencing in a study of blood T cell repertoires in COVID-19. Turning to the study itself: Both acute and convalescent COVID-19 samples were obtained from the United States, Italy and Spain.

The CDR3 covers 15 residues. V was trimmed by 5 bases and J by 2 bases, leaving 15 bases between them. CDR1 SGHVS and CDR2 FNYEAQ come from the germline V gene. Libraries were prepared by immunoSEQ multiplex PCR; TCRdb keeps only in-frame clonotypes and omits some of them. The repertoire has about 360,000 clones, around nine tenths of them found once; the top ten carry just over 7%. Followed longitudinally, the Seattle patients had been enrolled during active infection. The chain joins TRBV7-6 to TRBJ2-5, with D possibly matching TRBD2 (5 bases). The material sequenced was peripheral blood. The clonotype originates from a woman aged 55-69 years with COVID-19, enrolled during active disease. CDR3 in amino acids: CASSRHPGEQETQYF. CDR3 DNA sequence: TGTGCCAGCAGCCGCCATCCCGGGGAGCAAGAGACCCAGTACTTC.